These 32 T cell receptor beta chains share one sample of origin, sequenced in a study of CD8+ T cells in alopecia areata. Treatment defined: oral pan-JAK inhibitor, 5-10 mg twice daily. Extracted RNA was reverse transcribed into cDNA, the sequencing template. Data came from immunoSEQ multiplex PCR; TCRdb stores just in-frame clones and leaves some out. Of 87,000 or so clones in the sample, just over 70% are singletons; the top ten hold roughly 17%. The sequencing used CD8+ T cells sorted from blood, collected around week 46, from a patient treated with tofacitinib. The receptors were sampled from a human donor with alopecia areata.

This chain joins TRBV9 and TRBJ1-2; 7 bases align to TRBD1. Germline V CDR1 and CDR2: SGDLS, YYNGEE. The junction had 12 bases not matched to a gene; V was cut back by 5 bases and J by 8 bases. This CDR3 contains 14 residues. The CDR3 DNA reads TGTGCCAGCAGGGACAGGTCTTCTGGTGAGGGCTACACCTTC. Translating it yields CASRDRSSGEGYTF.

The V call is TRBV7-9, the J call TRBJ1-2; no reliable D call. Germline CDR1 reads SEHNR; CDR2 reads FQNEAQ (reference sequence). The CDR3 runs to 13 residues. The ends were cut back, 5 bases at V and 6 bases at J, with 13 bases in the middle. The CDR3 DNA sequence: TGTGCCAGCAGCACCCATCTTGGCGATGGCTACACCTTC. Amino acid sequence: CASSTHLGDGYTF.

This chain's CDR3 is CASSLPGTNDEQFF. CDR3 in DNA: TGTGCCAGCAGCTTACCCGGGACCAACGATGAGCAGTTCTTC. The chain employs TRBV7-3 and TRBJ2-1, with D perhaps TRBD1 or TRBD2 (5 bases each). Germline assignment: CDR1 SGHTA and CDR2 FQGTGA. This CDR3 region has 14 residues. The V end was cut by 2 bases, the J end by 8 bases, with 13 bases between. The whole variable domain, remainder taken from reference TRBV7-3 and TRBJ2-1, is GAGVSQTPSNKVTEKGKYVELRCDPISGHTALYWYRQSLGQGPEFLIYFQGTGAADDSGLPNDRFFAVRPEGSVSTLKIQRTERGDSAVYLCASSLPGTNDEQFFGPGTRLTVL.

The chain combines TRBV4-3 with TRBJ2-7; D is ambiguous. V lost 0 bases and J 5 bases, leaving 11 bases between the germline ends. CDR1 LGHNA and CDR2 YSLEER come from the germline V gene. The CDR3 loop spans 14 amino acids. The CDR3 sequence is CASSQDPGVDEQYF. The DNA for the CDR3 is TGCGCCAGCAGCCAAGATCCTGGGGTCGACGAGCAGTACTTC.

The chain links TRBV6-1 to TRBJ2-1; maybe TRBD2 (7 bases). V was trimmed by 6 bases and J by 0 bases, leaving 12 bases between them. This CDR3 is 15 amino acids long. Germline V CDR1 and CDR2: MNHNS, SASEGT. DNA of the CDR3: TGTGCCAGCAGAGTGGGGGGGGCCTCCTACAATGAGCAGTTCTTC. Amino acid sequence: CASRVGGASYNEQFF.

V usage is TRBV19 and J usage is TRBJ2-2; the D call may be TRBD1 or TRBD2 (5 bases each). The V end lost 5 bases, the J end lost 9 bases, and 13 bases lay between the germline ends. CDR1 and CDR2 from the germline V gene are LNHDA and SQIVND (reference sequence). The CDR3 sequence is 13 residues long. CDR3 coding DNA: TGTGCCAGTAGTGGGAGTTTGGGGCGGGAGCTGTTTTTT. Its protein is CASSGSLGRELFF.

This clone occurred many times. The CDR3 protein is CASSRRDYEQYF. The CDR3 coding sequence is TGTGCCAGTAGTAGGAGGGACTACGAGCAGTACTTC. The chain employs TRBV19 and TRBJ2-7; possibly TRBD2 for D (6 bases). The germline V and J ends were trimmed by 4 bases and 3 bases, with 7 bases remaining between them. The CDR3 is 12 residues long. Germline lookup yields CDR1 LNHDA and CDR2 SQIVND (reference sequence). Variable domain in full (rest from reference TRBV19 and TRBJ2-7): DGGITQSPKYLFRKEGQNVTLSCEQNLNHDAMYWYRQDPGQGLRLIYYSQIVNDFQKGDIAEGYSVSREKKESFPLTVTSAQKNPTAFYLCASSRRDYEQYFGPGTRLTVT.

V usage is TRBV19 and J usage is TRBJ2-1, with 10 bases fitting TRBD2. The V gene's germline CDR1 is LNHDA and CDR2 SQIVND (reference sequence). The V segment lost 5 bases and the J segment 7 bases; nucleotides outside the gene matches: 11. This CDR3 contains 16 residues. For the CDR3, the DNA is TGTGCCAGTAGTTTGGGGGCTAGCGGGGGCCGGAATGAGCAGTTCTTC. Translating it yields CASSLGASGGRNEQFF.

In this sample, this clone turned up once. V gene TRBV2 combines with J gene TRBJ2-7, with D unresolved. This CDR3 spans 14 amino acids. The ends were cut back, 3 bases at V and 2 bases at J, with 11 bases in the middle. Germline V gene data show CDR1 as SNHLY and CDR2 as FYNNEI. CDR3 in DNA: TGTGCCAGCAGTGAGATCAGAAATACCTACGAGCAGTACTTC. It translates to CASSEIRNTYEQYF.

The chain couples TRBV5-4 to TRBJ2-3; 12 bases line up with TRBD2. Germline V CDR1 and CDR2: SGHNT, YYREEE (reference sequence). The length of the CDR3 is 17 residues. Trimming cost V 4 bases and J 0 bases; bases outside gene matches: 6. CDR3 residues: CASSPTSGGTSTDTQYF. Here the CDR3 DNA reads TGTGCCAGCAGCCCGACTAGCGGGGGCACCAGCACAGATACGCAGTATTTT.

This clone has a single count. The rearrangement links TRBV5-1 to TRBJ2-2; 7 nucleotides line up with TRBD1. The CDR3 is 16 amino acids. Germline values: CDR1 SGHRS, CDR2 YFSETQ. Unmatched junction bases numbered 11, after V lost 4 bases and J lost 5 bases. In DNA, the CDR3 is TGCGCCAGCAGCCCACCCGACAGGGCGGCTACCGGGGAGCTGTTTTTT. It translates to CASSPPDRAATGELFF.

The chain is built from TRBV6-1 and TRBJ1-1; D not resolved. The V end lost 2 bases, the J end lost 1 base, and 8 bases lay between the germline ends. CDR3 length: 14 residues. CDR1 MNHNS and CDR2 SASEGT come from the germline V gene. The CDR3 here is CASSEQTANTEAFF. In DNA, the CDR3 is TGTGCCAGCAGTGAACAGACGGCGAACACTGAAGCTTTCTTT.

The chain has TRBV6-5 and TRBJ2-1; D may be TRBD2 (5 bases). The CDR3 covers 13 residues. Germline V gene data show CDR1 as MNHEY and CDR2 as SVGAGI. V was pared by 0 bases and J by 8 bases, with 8 bases between. The CDR3 DNA reads as TGTGCCAGCAGTTACTCGGTCGGGGATGAGCAGTTCTTC. It yields the protein CASSYSVGDEQFF.

V is TRBV7-6 and J is TRBJ2-1; D perhaps matches TRBD2 (6 bases). The CDR3 sequence is 13 residues long. From germline, CDR1 is SGHVS and CDR2 FNYEAQ. Trimming stripped 3 bases from V and 4 bases from J, with 7 bases between. The CDR3 loop is CASSFGTYNEQFF. CDR3 DNA sequence: TGTGCCAGCAGCTTCGGGACTTACAATGAGCAGTTCTTC.

DNA of the CDR3: TGTGCCAGCAGTTTAAGGACAGGGTTCTACGAGCAGTACTTC. It encodes CASSLRTGFYEQYF. This chain joins TRBV27 and TRBJ2-7; the match to TRBD1 covers 8 bases. With V trimmed by 2 bases and J by 3 bases, 3 bases remained unmatched. There are 14 residues in the CDR3. CDR1 and CDR2 from the germline V gene are MNHEY and SMNVEV (reference sequence).

V usage is TRBV6-1 and J usage is TRBJ2-1; 8 nucleotides line up with TRBD1. V trimming: 2 bases; J trimming: 8 bases; junction bases outside the gene matches: 8. Looked up from germline, CDR1 is MNHNS and CDR2 is SASEGT. The CDR3 contains 15 residues. CDR3 DNA: TGTGCCAGCAGTGAAAAGCGGCAGGGGGCTGATGAGCAGTTCTTC. Encoded protein: CASSEKRQGADEQFF.

As DNA, the CDR3 is TGTGCCTGGAACCCGGGACAGCTTGGGCACGAGCAGTACTTC. Translation: CAWNPGQLGHEQYF. The chain employs TRBV30 and TRBJ2-5; 7 bases match TRBD1. TRBJ2-7 explains the end of the DNA better; the J call may be wrong. Germline values: CDR1 GTSNPN, CDR2 SVGIG (reference sequence). CDR3 size: 14 residues.

V is TRBV29-1 and J is TRBJ1-1; the D gene is possibly TRBD1 (5 bases). CDR1 and CDR2 (germline): SQVTM, ANQGSEA. The CDR3 is made up of 12 amino acids. The V end lost 7 bases, the J end lost 4 bases, and 13 bases lay between the germline ends. CDR3 region: CSAEETATEAFF. The CDR3 nucleotides read TGCAGCGCCGAAGAGACAGCCACTGAAGCTTTCTTT.

The chain joins TRBV4-3 to TRBJ2-7; D gene ambiguous. Looked up from germline, CDR1 is LGHNA and CDR2 is YSLEER. V was clipped by 0 bases and J by 3 bases, with 12 bases between them. The CDR3 runs 15 residues. The CDR3 DNA reads TGCGCCAGCAGCCAAGAATTACAGACCAACTACGAGCAGTACTTC. Translated: CASSQELQTNYEQYF.

Only a few counts were recorded for this clone. This chain connects TRBV7-9 to TRBJ1-4; TRBD1 is a possible D gene (5 bases). Germline CDR1 SEHNR, CDR2 FQNEAQ (reference sequence). V was shortened by 10 bases and J by 7 bases, with 22 bases between the two germline ends. The CDR3 is made up of 15 amino acids. This CDR3 reads CATYSLEGRGEKLFF. CDR3 DNA sequence: TGTGCCACCTACTCCTTGGAGGGGCGTGGTGAAAAACTGTTTTTT.

The V call is TRBV13, the J call TRBJ1-6; 8 positions agree with TRBD1. The CDR3 sequence is 16 residues long. CDR1 and CDR2 from the germline V gene are PRHDT and FYEKMQ (reference sequence). V was clipped by 5 bases and J by 6 bases; unmatched bases: 9. As DNA, the CDR3 is TGTGCCAGCAGCGTAAGCAGACAGGGGATTAATTCACCCCTCCACTTT. Translating it yields CASSVSRQGINSPLHF.

This rearrangement joins TRBV19 to TRBJ2-2; D not resolved. CDR1 is LNHDA and CDR2 is SQIVND in the germline V gene (reference sequence). The CDR3 is 13 amino acids. The V end was cut by 2 bases, the J end by 6 bases, with 7 bases between. The DNA for the CDR3 is TGTGCCAGTAGTATAAATCTGTCCGGGGAGCTGTTTTTT. This translates into CASSINLSGELFF. Looking up the rest from reference TRBV19 and TRBJ2-2 gives the full variable domain: DGGITQSPKYLFRKEGQNVTLSCEQNLNHDAMYWYRQDPGQGLRLIYYSQIVNDFQKGDIAEGYSVSREKKESFPLTVTSAQKNPTAFYLCASSINLSGELFFGEGSRLTVL.

The rearrangement links TRBV4-3 to TRBJ2-1; 9 positions match TRBD1. CDR3 size: 16 residues. Per the germline V gene, CDR1 is LGHNA and CDR2 is YSLEER. V was clipped by 4 bases and J by 2 bases; unmatched bases: 6. The CDR3 DNA is TGCGCCAGCAGCCCTTCGGGACAGGGACCCTACAATGAGCAGTTCTTC. It is translated as CASSPSGQGPYNEQFF.

This rearrangement joins TRBV4-3 to TRBJ1-2; D remains unclear. The germline V gene encodes CDR1 LGHNA and CDR2 YSLEER. This CDR3 is 16 amino acids long. The V end lost 0 bases, the J end lost 1 base, and 12 bases lay between the germline ends. The CDR3 region is CASSQDGLPDNYGYTF. Written as DNA, the CDR3 is TGCGCCAGCAGCCAAGATGGTTTGCCAGATAACTATGGCTACACCTTC.

The V gene is TRBV6-5, the J gene TRBJ1-1, with D unclear. The CDR3 runs 11 residues. V was clipped by 7 bases and J by 3 bases, with 6 bases between them. Germline loops: CDR1 MNHEY, CDR2 SVGAGI. CDR3: CASNSDTEAFF. CDR3 DNA: TGTGCCAGCAACAGCGACACTGAAGCTTTCTTT.

V gene TRBV16 combines with J gene TRBJ2-7; D may be TRBD1 (6 bases). Germline assignment: CDR1 KGHSY and CDR2 FQNENV. This CDR3 has 16 amino acids. Trimming left V 2 bases short and J 2 bases short, with 16 bases between. The CDR3 here is CASSQPSGTTAYEQYF. The DNA of the CDR3 is TGTGCCAGCAGCCAACCATCCGGGACAACAGCCTACGAGCAGTACTTC.

The gene calls are TRBV27 and TRBJ1-1; D not resolved. Trimming shortened V by 3 bases and J by 6 bases, and 17 bases separated the two germline ends. In germline, CDR1 is MNHEY, CDR2 SMNVEV (reference sequence). The CDR3 totals 15 residues. Here the CDR3 DNA reads TGTGCCAGCAGTTTGTTATTCGCGGAGACCTCTGAAGCTTTCTTT. The encoded protein is CASSLLFAETSEAFF.

J is TRBJ1-1 and V is TRBV4-1; D is possibly TRBD1 (5 bases). There are 16 residues in the CDR3. V lost 0 bases and J lost 10, with 21 bases in between. The germline V gene has CDR1 MGHRA and CDR2 YSYEKL. This CDR3 reads CASSQETPVSPRGAFF. The CDR3 DNA sequence: TGCGCCAGCAGCCAAGAGACCCCGGTCTCACCTAGGGGAGCTTTCTTT.

This CDR3 reads CASSLQAETQYF. The DNA of the CDR3 is TGTGCCAGCAGTCTACAGGCGGAGACCCAGTACTTC. V is TRBV13 and J is TRBJ2-5; D perhaps matches TRBD1 (5 bases). V was shortened by 6 bases and J by 5 bases, with 10 bases between the two germline ends. The germline CDR1 and CDR2 sequences are PRHDT and FYEKMQ (reference sequence). There are 12 residues in the CDR3.

As regards this clone: Mismatch with germline at one junction end may stem from a read error. This chain links TRBV30 with TRBJ2-2; D gene unclear. This CDR3 comprises 12 residues. Germline V gene lookup returns CDR1 GTSNPN and CDR2 SVGIG (reference sequence). CDR3 residues: CAWSVTSGELFF. DNA of the CDR3: TGTGCCTGGAGTGTAACCTCCGGAGAGCTGTTTTTT. Full variable domain (rest looked up from reference TRBV30 and TRBJ2-2): SQTIHQWPATLVQPVGSPLSLECTVEGTSNPNLYWYRQAAGRGLQLLFYSVGIGQISSEVPQNLSASRPQDRQFILSSKKLLLSDSGFYLCAWSVTSGELFFGEGSRLTVL.

V and J are TRBV15 and TRBJ1-4; 8 bases line up with TRBD1. This CDR3 has 17 residues. V lost 8 bases to trimming and J lost 2 bases; unmatched junction nucleotides: 13. The V gene's germline CDR1 is LNHNV and CDR2 YYDKDF (reference sequence). CDR3 in DNA: TGTGCCACCCGAAAGATTCCAGGGGGCACGACTAATGAAAAACTGTTTTTT. Translation gives CATRKIPGGTTNEKLFF.

The genes are TRBV10-3 and TRBJ2-2; D ambiguous. The V and J ends lost 6 bases and 1 base respectively, with 18 bases between them. The length of the CDR3 is 17 residues. CDR1 ENHRY and CDR2 SYGVKD come from the germline V gene. The CDR3 DNA reads as TGTGCCATCAGGGATCTTTTTGTCGGCGGGAACACCGGGGAGCTGTTTTTT. Its translation: CAIRDLFVGGNTGELFF.